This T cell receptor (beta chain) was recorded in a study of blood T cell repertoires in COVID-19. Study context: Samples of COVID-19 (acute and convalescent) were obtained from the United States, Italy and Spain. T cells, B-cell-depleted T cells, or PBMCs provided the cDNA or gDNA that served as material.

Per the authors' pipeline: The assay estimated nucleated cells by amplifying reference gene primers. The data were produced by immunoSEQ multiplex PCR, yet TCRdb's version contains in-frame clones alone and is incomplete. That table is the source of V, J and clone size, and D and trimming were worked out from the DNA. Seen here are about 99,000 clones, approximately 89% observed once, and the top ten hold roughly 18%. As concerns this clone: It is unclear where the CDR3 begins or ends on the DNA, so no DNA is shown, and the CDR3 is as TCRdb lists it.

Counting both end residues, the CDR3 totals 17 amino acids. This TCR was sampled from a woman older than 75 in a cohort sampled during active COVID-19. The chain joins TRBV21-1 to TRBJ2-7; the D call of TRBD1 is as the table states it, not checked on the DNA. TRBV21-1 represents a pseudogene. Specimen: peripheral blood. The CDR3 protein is CASSKVSGQGATYEQYF.